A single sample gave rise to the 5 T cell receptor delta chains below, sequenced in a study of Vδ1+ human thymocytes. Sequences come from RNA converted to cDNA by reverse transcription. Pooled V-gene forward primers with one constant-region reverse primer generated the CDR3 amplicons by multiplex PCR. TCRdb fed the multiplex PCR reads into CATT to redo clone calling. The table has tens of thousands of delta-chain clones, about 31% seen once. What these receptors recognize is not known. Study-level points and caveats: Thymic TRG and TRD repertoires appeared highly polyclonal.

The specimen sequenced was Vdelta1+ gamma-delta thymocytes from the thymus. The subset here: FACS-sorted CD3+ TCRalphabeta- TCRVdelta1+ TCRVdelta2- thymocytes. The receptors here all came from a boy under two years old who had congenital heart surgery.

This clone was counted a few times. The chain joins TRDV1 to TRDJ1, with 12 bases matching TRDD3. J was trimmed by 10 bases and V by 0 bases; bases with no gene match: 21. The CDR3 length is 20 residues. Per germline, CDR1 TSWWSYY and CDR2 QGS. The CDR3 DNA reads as TGTGCTCTTGGGGAACTCCTTCCTCTGTCCGGGGTACTGGGGGATACAGGACTCATCTTT. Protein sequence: CALGELLPLSGVLGDTGLIF.

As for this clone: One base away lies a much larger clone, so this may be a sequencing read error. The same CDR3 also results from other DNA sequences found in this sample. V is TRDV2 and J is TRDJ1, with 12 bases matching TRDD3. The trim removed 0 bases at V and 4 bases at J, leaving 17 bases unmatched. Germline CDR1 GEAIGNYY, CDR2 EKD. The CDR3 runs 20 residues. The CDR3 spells CACDTGFFLVLGDTGDKLIF. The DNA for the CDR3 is TGTGCCTGTGACACCGGCTTTTTCCTTGTACTGGGGGATACTGGCGATAAACTCATCTTT.

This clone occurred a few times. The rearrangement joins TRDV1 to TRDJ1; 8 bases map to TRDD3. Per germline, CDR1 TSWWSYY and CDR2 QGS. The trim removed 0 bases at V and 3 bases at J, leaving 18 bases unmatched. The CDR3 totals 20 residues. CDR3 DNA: TGTGCTCTTGGGGAACTCTCCAGGTCGCTCTCAACTGGGGGTCCCGATAAACTCATCTTT. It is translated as CALGELSRSLSTGGPDKLIF.

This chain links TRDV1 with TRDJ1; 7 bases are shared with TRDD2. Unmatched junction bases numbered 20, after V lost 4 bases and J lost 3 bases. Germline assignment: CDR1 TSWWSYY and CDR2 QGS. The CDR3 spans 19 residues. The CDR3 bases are TGTGCTCTTGGGGCACCTTGGGAAGGCCTTCCTTGTCAGTCCGATAAACTCATCTTT. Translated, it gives CALGAPWEGLPCQSDKLIF.

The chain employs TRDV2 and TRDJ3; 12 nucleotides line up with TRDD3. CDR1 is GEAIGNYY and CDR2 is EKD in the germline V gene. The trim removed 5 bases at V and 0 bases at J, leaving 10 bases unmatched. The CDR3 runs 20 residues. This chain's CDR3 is CACGRRTGGYHSWDTRQMFF. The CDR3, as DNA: TGTGCCTGTGGCCGGCGTACTGGGGGATACCACTCCTGGGACACCCGACAGATGTTTTTC.